Reported below is one TCR beta chain. Its specificity is unknown. TCRdb fed the 5' RACE reads into MiXCR, producing one record per CDR3 protein. The sample consists of approximately 550,000 distinct CDR3 sequences, around an eighth of them appearing once. The record originates from a study of T cells after yellow fever vaccination. About the study: Fractions of limited cellularity were prepared by means of SMART-Seq v4 Ultra Low Input. Study-level results: On re-exposure, the response was weaker but peaked faster, at day 5 versus 15. The study re-detected most primary-vaccination clones after the booster (around 96% CD4, around 89% CD8). Among all clonotypes, a small share was observed in both CD4 and CD8 compartments.

CDR1 is LGHNT, CDR2 FRNRAP, per germline. CDR3 size: 17 residues. J was trimmed by 5 bases and V by 5 bases; bases with no gene match: 11. Material: PBMCs, obtained on the day of the yellow fever booster vaccination. The sequence came from a man under 40 who received the YFV17D yellow fever vaccine. This rearrangement joins TRBV12-5 to TRBJ2-5; 13 positions agree with TRBD2. In nucleotides, the CDR3 is TGTGCTAGTGGTACAGATACTAGCGGGAGGGCAACGGAGACCCAGTACTTC. Residues: CASGTDTSGRATETQYF. Supplemented by reference TRBV12-5 and TRBJ2-5, the full variable domain reads DARVTQTPRHKVTEMGQEVTMRCQPILGHNTVFWYRQTMMQGLELLAYFRNRAPLDDSGMPKDRFSAEMPDATLATLKIQPSEPRDSAVYFCASGTDTSGRATETQYFGPGTRLLVL.